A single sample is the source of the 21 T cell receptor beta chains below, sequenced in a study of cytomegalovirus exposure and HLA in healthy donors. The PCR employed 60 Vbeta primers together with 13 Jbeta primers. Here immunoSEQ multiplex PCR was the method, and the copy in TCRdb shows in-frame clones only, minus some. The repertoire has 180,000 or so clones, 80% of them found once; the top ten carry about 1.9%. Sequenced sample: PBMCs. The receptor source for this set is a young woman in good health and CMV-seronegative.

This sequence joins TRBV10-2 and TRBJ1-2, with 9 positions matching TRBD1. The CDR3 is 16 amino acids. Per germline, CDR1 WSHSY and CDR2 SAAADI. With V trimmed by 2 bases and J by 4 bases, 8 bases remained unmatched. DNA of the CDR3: TGCGCCAGCAGTGAGGGGACAGGGCCGTCGAGCTATGGCTACACCTTC. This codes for CASSEGTGPSSYGYTF.

CDR3 coding DNA: TGTGCCAGCAGCTCCATAGGAGGAGATACGCAGTATTTT. Amino acids: CASSSIGGDTQYF. The chain recombines TRBV7-3 with TRBJ2-3; D may be TRBD2 (5 bases). V gave up 4 bases and J gave up 5 bases, with 10 bases separating them. Germline values: CDR1 SGHTA, CDR2 FQGTGA. The CDR3 extends over 13 amino acids.

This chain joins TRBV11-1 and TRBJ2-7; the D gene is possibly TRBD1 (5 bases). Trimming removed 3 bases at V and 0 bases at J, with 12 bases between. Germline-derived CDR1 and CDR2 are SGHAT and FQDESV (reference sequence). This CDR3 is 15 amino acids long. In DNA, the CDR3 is TGTGCCAGCAGCTTCAGGGTCGTCGGCTCCTACGAGCAGTACTTC. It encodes CASSFRVVGSYEQYF.

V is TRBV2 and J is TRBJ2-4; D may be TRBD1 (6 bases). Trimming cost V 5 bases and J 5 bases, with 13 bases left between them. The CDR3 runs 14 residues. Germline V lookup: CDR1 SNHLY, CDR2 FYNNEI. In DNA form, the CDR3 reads TGTGCCAGCAGTCCCGACAGGAGCCAAAACATTCAGTACTTC. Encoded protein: CASSPDRSQNIQYF.

The CDR3: CASSLQGSTNEKLFF. The CDR3 coding sequence is TGCGCCAGCAGCTTACAGGGGTCGACTAATGAAAAACTGTTTTTT. The V gene is TRBV5-1, the J gene TRBJ1-4, with TRBD1 matching 7 bases. There are 15 residues in the CDR3. V gave up 2 bases and J gave up 2 bases; unmatched junction bases: 3. The germline CDR1 and CDR2 sequences are SGHRS and YFSETQ.

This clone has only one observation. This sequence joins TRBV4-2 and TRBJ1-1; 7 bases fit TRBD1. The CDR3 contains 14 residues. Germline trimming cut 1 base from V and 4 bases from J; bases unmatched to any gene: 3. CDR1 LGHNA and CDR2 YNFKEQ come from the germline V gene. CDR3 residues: CASSQVTGTTEAFF. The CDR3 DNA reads TGTGCCAGCAGCCAAGTGACAGGGACCACTGAAGCTTTCTTT.

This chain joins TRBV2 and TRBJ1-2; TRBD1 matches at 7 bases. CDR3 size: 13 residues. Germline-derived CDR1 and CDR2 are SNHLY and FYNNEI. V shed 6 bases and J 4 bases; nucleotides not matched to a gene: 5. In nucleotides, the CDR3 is TGTGCCAGCAGAGGACAGGCTAGCTATGGCTACACCTTC. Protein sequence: CASRGQASYGYTF.

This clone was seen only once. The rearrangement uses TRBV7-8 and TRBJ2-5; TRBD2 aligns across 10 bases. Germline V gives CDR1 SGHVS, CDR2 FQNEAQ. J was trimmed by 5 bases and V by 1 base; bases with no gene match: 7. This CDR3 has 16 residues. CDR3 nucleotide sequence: TGTGCCAGCAGCTTAGGAGGGCTAGCGGGGGTTGAGACCCAGTACTTC. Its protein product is CASSLGGLAGVETQYF.

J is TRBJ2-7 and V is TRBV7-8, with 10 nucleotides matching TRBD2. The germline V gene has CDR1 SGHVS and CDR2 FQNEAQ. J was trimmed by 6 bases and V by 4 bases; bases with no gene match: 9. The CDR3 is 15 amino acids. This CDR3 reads CASSSSGGRGGEQYF. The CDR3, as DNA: TGTGCCAGCAGCTCTAGCGGGGGCCGGGGCGGCGAGCAGTACTTC.

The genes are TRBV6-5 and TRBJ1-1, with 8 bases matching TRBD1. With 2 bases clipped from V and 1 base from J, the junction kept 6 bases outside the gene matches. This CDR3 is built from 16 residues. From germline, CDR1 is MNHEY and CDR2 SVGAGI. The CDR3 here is CASSYLPTGANTEAFF. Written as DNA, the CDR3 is TGTGCCAGCAGTTACCTCCCGACAGGGGCGAACACTGAAGCTTTCTTT.

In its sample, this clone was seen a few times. The DNA of the CDR3 is TGTGCCAGCAGCTCGGGACACTTGAACACTGAAGCTTTCTTT. This gives the protein CASSSGHLNTEAFF. J is TRBJ1-1 and V is TRBV5-8; D may be TRBD1 (6 bases). Germline V gene data show CDR1 as SGHTS and CDR2 as YDEGEE. Deletions cut 3 bases from V and 0 bases from J, with 9 bases between. This CDR3 contains 14 residues.

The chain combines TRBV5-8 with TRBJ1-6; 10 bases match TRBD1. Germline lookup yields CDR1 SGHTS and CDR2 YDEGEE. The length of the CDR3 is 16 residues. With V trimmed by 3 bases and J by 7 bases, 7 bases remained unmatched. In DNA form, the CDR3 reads TGTGCCAGCAGCTCGAGATTGGGACAGGGGAATTCACCCCTCCACTTT. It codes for CASSSRLGQGNSPLHF. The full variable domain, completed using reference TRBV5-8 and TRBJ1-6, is EAGVTQSPTHLIKTRGQQATLRCSPISGHTSVYWYQQALGLGLQFLLWYDEGEERNRGNFPPRFSGRQFPNYSSELNVNALELEDSALYLCASSSRLGQGNSPLHFGNGTRLTVT.

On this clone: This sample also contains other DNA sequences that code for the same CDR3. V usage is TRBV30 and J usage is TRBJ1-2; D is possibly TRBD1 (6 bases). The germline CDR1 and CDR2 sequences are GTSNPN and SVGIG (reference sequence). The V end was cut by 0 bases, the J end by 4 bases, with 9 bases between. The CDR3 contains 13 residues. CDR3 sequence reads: CAWSVQGLYGYTF. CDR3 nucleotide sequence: TGTGCCTGGAGTGTACAGGGCCTCTATGGCTACACCTTC.

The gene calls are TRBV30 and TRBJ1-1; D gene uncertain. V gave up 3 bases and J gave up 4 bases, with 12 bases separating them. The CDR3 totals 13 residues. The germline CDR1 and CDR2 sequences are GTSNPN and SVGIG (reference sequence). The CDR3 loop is CAWSYTWSTEAFF. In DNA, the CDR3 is TGTGCCTGGAGCTATACATGGAGCACTGAAGCTTTCTTT.

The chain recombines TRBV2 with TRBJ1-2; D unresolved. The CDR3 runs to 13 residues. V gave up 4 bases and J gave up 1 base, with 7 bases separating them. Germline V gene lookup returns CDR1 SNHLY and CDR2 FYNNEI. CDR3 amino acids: CASSVGSNYGYTF. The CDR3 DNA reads TGTGCCAGCAGTGTTGGGAGTAACTATGGCTACACCTTC.

CDR3 nucleotide sequence: TGCGCCAGCAGACACCGGACAGGGGGCTATACCGGGGAGCTGTTTTTT. This sequence encodes CASRHRTGGYTGELFF. The chain couples TRBV10-2 to TRBJ2-2; 11 bases fit TRBD1. From germline, CDR1 is WSHSY and CDR2 SAAADI. The CDR3 length is 16 residues. The V gene end was trimmed by 6 bases and the J gene end by 5 bases; junction bases not matched to a gene: 8.

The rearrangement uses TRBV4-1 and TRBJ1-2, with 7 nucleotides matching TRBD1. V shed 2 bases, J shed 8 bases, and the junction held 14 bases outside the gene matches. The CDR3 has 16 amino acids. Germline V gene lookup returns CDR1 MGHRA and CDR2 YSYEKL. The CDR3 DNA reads TGCGCCAGCAGCCAAATGGGACAGTCGAAGGCCTGGGGCTACACCTTC. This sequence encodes CASSQMGQSKAWGYTF.

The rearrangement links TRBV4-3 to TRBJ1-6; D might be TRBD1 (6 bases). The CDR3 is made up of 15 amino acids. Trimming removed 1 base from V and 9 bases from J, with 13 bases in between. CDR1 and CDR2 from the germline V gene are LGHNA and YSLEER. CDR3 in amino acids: CASSQAYRVGSPLHF. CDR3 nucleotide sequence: TGCGCCAGCAGCCAAGCTTACAGGGTTGGTTCACCCCTCCACTTT.

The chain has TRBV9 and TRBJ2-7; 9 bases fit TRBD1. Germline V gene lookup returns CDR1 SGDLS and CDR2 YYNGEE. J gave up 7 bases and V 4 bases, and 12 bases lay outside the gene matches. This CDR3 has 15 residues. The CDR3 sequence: CASSPFRDRAREQYF. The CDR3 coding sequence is TGTGCCAGCAGCCCATTCCGGGACAGGGCTCGTGAGCAGTACTTC.

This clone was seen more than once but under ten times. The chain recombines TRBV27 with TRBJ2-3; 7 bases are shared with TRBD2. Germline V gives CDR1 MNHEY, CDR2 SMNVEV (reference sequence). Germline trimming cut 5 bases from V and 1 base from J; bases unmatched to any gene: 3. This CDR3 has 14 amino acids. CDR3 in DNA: TGTGCCAGCAGTATTCTAGCGGGCACAGATACGCAGTATTTT. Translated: CASSILAGTDTQYF.

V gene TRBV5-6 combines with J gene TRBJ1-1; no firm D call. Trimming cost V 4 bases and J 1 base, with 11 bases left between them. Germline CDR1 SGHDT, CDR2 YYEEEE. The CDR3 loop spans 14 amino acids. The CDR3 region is CASSPPTQNTEAFF. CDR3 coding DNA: TGTGCCAGCAGCCCTCCGACACAGAACACTGAAGCTTTCTTT.